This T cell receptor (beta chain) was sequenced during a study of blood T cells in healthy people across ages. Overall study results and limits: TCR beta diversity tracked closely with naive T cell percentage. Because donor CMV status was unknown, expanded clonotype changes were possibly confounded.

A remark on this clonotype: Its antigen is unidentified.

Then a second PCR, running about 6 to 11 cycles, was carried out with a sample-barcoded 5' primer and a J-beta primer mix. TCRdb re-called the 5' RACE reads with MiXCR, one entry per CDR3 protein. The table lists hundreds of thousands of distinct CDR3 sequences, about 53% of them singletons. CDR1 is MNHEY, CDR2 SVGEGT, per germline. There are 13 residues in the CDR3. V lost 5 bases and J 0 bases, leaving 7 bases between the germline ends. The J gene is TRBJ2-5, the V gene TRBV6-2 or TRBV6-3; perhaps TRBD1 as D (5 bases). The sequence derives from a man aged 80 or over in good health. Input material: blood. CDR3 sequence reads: CASSPDNQETQYF. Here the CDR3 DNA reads TGTGCCAGCAGTCCGGACAACCAAGAGACCCAGTACTTC.